Listed here are 16 T cell receptor beta chains from one sample, sequenced in a study of blood T cells in healthy people across ages. PCR was performed a second time for roughly 7 to 12 cycles using a sample-barcoded 5' primer and a J-beta primer mix. TCRdb redid the calling of the 5' RACE reads with MiXCR, one entry per CDR3 protein. This sample has roughly 900,000 distinct CDR3 sequences, with around 30% found just once. Sequencing was done on a sample of blood. All receptors derive from a woman over 75 in good health.

The rearrangement links TRBV10-2 to TRBJ1-3; TRBD1 aligns across 10 bases. Per germline, CDR1 WSHSY and CDR2 SAAADI. The CDR3 runs 16 residues. Trimming cost V 5 bases and J 7 bases; bases outside gene matches: 11. The CDR3 loop is CASSTGTGVGWNTIYF. CDR3 DNA sequence: TGCGCCAGCAGTACCGGGACAGGGGTTGGTTGGAACACCATATATTTT.

As for this clonotype: A read error is possible here, since a much larger clone lies one base away. V usage is TRBV4-2 and J usage is TRBJ1-4; D possibly corresponds to TRBD1 (5 bases). CDR3 length: 15 residues. Germline-derived CDR1 and CDR2 are LGHNA and YNFKEQ. CDR3 protein: CASSREGSTNEKRFF. The CDR3 bases are TGTGCCAGCAGCCGAGAGGGGTCCACTAATGAAAAACGGTTTTTT.

This clonotype occurred a few times. A much bigger clone sits one base away, suggesting this may be a read error. DNA of the CDR3: TGTGCCAGCAGCTTCCCCGAGACAGGGGGTGAAAAACTGTTTTTT. Amino acids: CASSFPETGGEKLFF. This chain links TRBV11-2 with TRBJ1-4; TRBD1 aligns across 9 bases. The V and J ends lost 3 bases and 7 bases, in that order; junction bases with no gene match: 6. The CDR3 is 15 residues long. Per germline, CDR1 SGHAT and CDR2 FQNNGV. Filled out from reference TRBV11-2 and TRBJ1-4, the complete variable domain reads EAGVAQSPRYKIIEKRQSVAFWCNPISGHATLYWYQQILGQGPKLLIQFQNNGVVDDSQLPKDRFSAERLKGVDSTLKIQPAKLEDSAVYLCASSFPETGGEKLFFGSGTQLSVL.

The chain uses TRBV28 and TRBJ2-4; D gene unclear. Gene TRBJ2-5 matches the end of the DNA better, so the J call may be wrong. This CDR3 is 14 amino acids long. Germline V gene sequence: CDR1 MDHEN, CDR2 SYDVKM. As DNA, the CDR3 is TGTGCCAGCAGTTCACATCAGGCCCCAGAGACCCAGTACTTC. It codes for CASSSHQAPETQYF.

This clonotype was detected ten times or more. The chain links TRBV6-7 to TRBJ2-5, with a weak D call TRBD2 (6 bases). TRBV6-7 is sorted into the ORF group, with uncertain function. Trimming took off 5 bases at V and 2 bases at J, with 15 bases between the two ends. The CDR3 totals 15 residues. The CDR3 sequence is CASSQPAGRQETQYF. The CDR3 DNA sequence: TGTGCCAGCAGTCAGCCTGCGGGGCGACAAGAGACCCAGTACTTC.

With regard to this clonotype: A much more abundant neighbour one base away suggests this may be a read error. The rearrangement links TRBV12-3 or TRBV12-4 to TRBJ2-1; D is perhaps TRBD2 (6 bases). The J call may be in error: the DNA end matches TRBJ2-7 better. The CDR3 extends over 14 amino acids. The CDR3 DNA sequence: TGTGCCAGCAGTTTCGGCGGGGTTTACAATGAGCAGTACTTC. Translation gives CASSFGGVYNEQYF.

This clonotype has just a few counts. The chain is built from TRBV20-1 and TRBJ1-1, with D perhaps matching TRBD1 (6 bases). The germline V and J ends were trimmed by 2 bases and 6 bases, with 16 bases remaining between them. The germline gives CDR1 DFQATT, CDR2 SNEGSKA (reference sequence). CDR3 length equals 14 residues. The CDR3 sequence is CSARSPGRGPEAFF. Here the CDR3 DNA reads TGCAGTGCTAGATCCCCAGGCAGGGGTCCTGAAGCTTTCTTT.

V is TRBV6-1 and J is TRBJ2-5, with D perhaps matching TRBD1 (6 bases). The CDR3 has 16 residues. V lost 3 bases, J lost 1 base, and 15 bases lay in between. Per germline, CDR1 MNHNS and CDR2 SASEGT. The CDR3 DNA follows: TGTGCCAGCAGTGAGGGGGCAGGGCAGGGCCAAGAGACCCAGTACTTC. Encoded protein: CASSEGAGQGQETQYF.

The rearrangement joins TRBV6-2 or TRBV6-3 to TRBJ2-5, with TRBD2 matching over 8 bases. Germline-derived CDR1 and CDR2 are MNHEY and SVGEGT. V was pared by 6 bases and J by 11 bases, with 17 bases of the junction left unmatched. This CDR3 spans 15 amino acids. CDR3 in amino acids: CASRSGLGGYNEQYF. DNA for the CDR3: TGTGCCAGCAGGTCGGGACTAGGGGGGTACAATGAGCAGTACTTC.

This clonotype came up many times. The chain links TRBV6-4 to TRBJ1-5; D perhaps matches TRBD1 (5 bases). This CDR3 has 15 residues. Germline assignment: CDR1 MRHNA and CDR2 SNTAGT. The ends were cut back, 4 bases at V and 6 bases at J, with 16 bases in the middle. The CDR3 sequence is CASSGDQGGSQPQHF. CDR3 in DNA: TGTGCCAGCAGTGGTGACCAGGGTGGTAGTCAGCCCCAGCATTTT.

Regarding this clonotype: Given a much more abundant clone one base away, this may be a read error. The chain has TRBV7-9 and TRBJ1-4; no reliable D call. Germline lookup yields CDR1 SEHNR and CDR2 FQNEAQ (reference sequence). The length of the CDR3 is 12 residues. The CDR3 DNA sequence: TGTACCAGCAGCTTACGTCAAGAAAAACTGTTTTTT. Residues: CTSSLRQEKLFF.

This clonotype was found many times. The J gene is TRBJ1-5, the V gene TRBV7-2, with no clear D. The germline V gene encodes CDR1 SGHTA and CDR2 FQGNSA. The CDR3 extends over 13 amino acids. V was shortened by 5 bases and J by 3 bases, with 8 bases between the two germline ends. Here the CDR3 DNA reads TGTGCCAGCAGCACTTGGATCAATCAGCCCCAGCATTTT. Residues: CASSTWINQPQHF.

Concerning this clonotype: This clone may be a read error of a much larger clone one base away. This is likely a read error, given that the CDR3 carries no conserved phenylalanine or tryptophan at its end. V usage is TRBV2 and J usage is TRBJ2-5, with D possibly being TRBD1 (5 bases). The J call is uncertain, as TRBJ2-7 better fits the DNA end. This CDR3 is 11 amino acids long. Germline loops: CDR1 SNHLY, CDR2 FYNNEI. The CDR3 here is CASGAPYEQYC. CDR3 coding DNA: TGTGCCAGCGGGGCACCTTACGAGCAGTACTGC.

This clonotype was seen ten or more times. The chain has TRBV6-6 and TRBJ2-1; D could derive from TRBD1 or TRBD2 (7 bases each). The V gene lost 5 bases and the J gene lost 5 bases, with 19 bases spanning the gap. This CDR3 is 16 amino acids long. Germline CDR1 reads MNHNY; CDR2 reads SVGAGI (reference sequence). Written as DNA, the CDR3 is TGTGCCAGCAGTCTAGGGGAGGGGGCGACGGACAATGAGCAGTTCTTC. Protein product: CASSLGEGATDNEQFF.

A single count supports this clonotype. Given a much more abundant clone one base away, this may be a read error. Given the absence of the conserved phenylalanine or tryptophan at the CDR3 end, a read error is likely. Here the CDR3 reads CASSPAPYRGRGSGRTDTQYL. Written as DNA, the CDR3 is TGTGCCAGCAGCCCTGCTCCGTACAGGGGGCGAGGGAGTGGACGCACAGATACGCAGTATTTG. The chain is built from TRBV14 and TRBJ2-3, with 9 nucleotides matching TRBD1. This CDR3 is built from 21 residues. Germline V gene lookup returns CDR1 SGHDN and CDR2 FVKESK. Trimming cost V 4 bases and J 1 base; bases outside gene matches: 21.

This clonotype was recorded many times. The V call is TRBV19, the J call TRBJ2-7; D is perhaps TRBD1 (7 bases). V was trimmed by 5 bases and J by 3 bases, leaving 14 bases between them. The CDR3 spans 14 residues. The V gene's germline CDR1 is LNHDA and CDR2 SQIVND (reference sequence). CDR3: CASSRRQGGYEQYF. Written as DNA, the CDR3 is TGTGCCAGTAGTCGTCGACAGGGAGGCTACGAGCAGTACTTC.